This T cell receptor (beta chain) was recovered during a study of blood T cell repertoires in COVID-19. TCRdb's table, derived via immunoSEQ multiplex PCR, lists solely in-frame clones and lacks some. The sample has under 150,000 clones, roughly 90% seen once. After removal of 4 bases from V and 3 bases from J, the junction contained 4 bases not matched to a gene. CDR3 length: 15 residues. The germline gives CDR1 LGHNA, CDR2 YNFKEQ. This clone was seen more than once but under ten times. The rearrangement links TRBV4-2 to TRBJ2-7, with TRBD2 matching 12 bases. The TCR originated in a man over 45 with active or convalescent COVID-19. The sample was peripheral blood. Here the CDR3 reads CASSPGTSGYYEQYF. Written as DNA, the CDR3 is TGTGCCAGCAGCCCCGGGACTAGCGGGTACTACGAGCAGTACTTC.